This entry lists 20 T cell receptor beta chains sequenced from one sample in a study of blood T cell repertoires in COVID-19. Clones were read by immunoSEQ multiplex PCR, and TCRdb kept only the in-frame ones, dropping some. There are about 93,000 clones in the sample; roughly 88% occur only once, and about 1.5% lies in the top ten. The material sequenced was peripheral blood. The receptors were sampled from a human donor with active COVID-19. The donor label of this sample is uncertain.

CDR3 DNA sequence: TGTGCCAGCAGCACCCAGAGCGCTTTAAATTACAATGAGCAGTTCTTC. This sequence encodes CASSTQSALNYNEQFF. V gene TRBV7-2 combines with J gene TRBJ2-1; no clear D gene. Germline V lookup: CDR1 SGHTA, CDR2 FQGNSA. Trimming removed 5 bases from V and 4 bases from J, with 18 bases in between. This CDR3 is 16 amino acids long.

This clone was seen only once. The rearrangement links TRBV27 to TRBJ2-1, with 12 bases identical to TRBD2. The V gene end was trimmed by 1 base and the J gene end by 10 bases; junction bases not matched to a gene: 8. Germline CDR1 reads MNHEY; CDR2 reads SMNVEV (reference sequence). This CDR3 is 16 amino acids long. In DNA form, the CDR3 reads TGTGCCAGCAGTTTATACGGGACTAGCGGGCCCTTCGAGCAGTTCTTC. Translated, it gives CASSLYGTSGPFEQFF.

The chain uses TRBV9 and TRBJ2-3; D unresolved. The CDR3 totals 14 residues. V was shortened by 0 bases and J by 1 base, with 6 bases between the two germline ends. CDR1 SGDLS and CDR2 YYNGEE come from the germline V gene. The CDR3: CASSVVPGTDTQYF. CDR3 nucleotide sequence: TGTGCCAGCAGCGTAGTCCCGGGCACAGATACGCAGTATTTT.

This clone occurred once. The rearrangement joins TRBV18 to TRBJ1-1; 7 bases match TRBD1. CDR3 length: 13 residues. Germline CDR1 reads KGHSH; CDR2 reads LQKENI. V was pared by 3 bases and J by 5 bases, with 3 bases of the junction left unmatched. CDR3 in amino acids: CASSPTTGTEAFF. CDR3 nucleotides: TGTGCCAGCTCACCGACGACAGGGACTGAAGCTTTCTTT.

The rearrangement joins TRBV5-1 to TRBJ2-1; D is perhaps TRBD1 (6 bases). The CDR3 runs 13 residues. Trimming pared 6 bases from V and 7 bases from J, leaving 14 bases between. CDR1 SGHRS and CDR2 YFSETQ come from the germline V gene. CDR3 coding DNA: TGCGCCAGCAAACTCGTGGGGGCAAATGAGCAGTTCTTC. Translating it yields CASKLVGANEQFF.

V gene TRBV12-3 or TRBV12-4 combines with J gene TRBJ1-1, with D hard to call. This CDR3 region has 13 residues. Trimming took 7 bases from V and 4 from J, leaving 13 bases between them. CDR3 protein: CASTPLWSTEAFF. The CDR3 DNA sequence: TGTGCCAGCACCCCCTTGTGGAGCACTGAAGCTTTCTTT.

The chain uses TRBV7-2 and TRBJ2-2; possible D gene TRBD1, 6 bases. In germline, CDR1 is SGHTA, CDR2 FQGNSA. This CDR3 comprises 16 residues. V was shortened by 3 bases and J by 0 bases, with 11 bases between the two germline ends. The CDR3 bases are TGTGCCAGCAGCTTGGGACACTTTACGAACACCGGGGAGCTGTTTTTT. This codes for CASSLGHFTNTGELFF.

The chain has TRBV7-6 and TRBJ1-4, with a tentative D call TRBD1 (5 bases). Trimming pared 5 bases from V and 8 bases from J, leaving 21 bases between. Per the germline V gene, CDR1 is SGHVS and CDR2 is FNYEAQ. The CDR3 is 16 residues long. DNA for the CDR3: TGTGCCAGCAGCCCGCCCCCTGGGGGGAAGAAAGAAAAACTGTTTTTT. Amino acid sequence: CASSPPPGGKKEKLFF.

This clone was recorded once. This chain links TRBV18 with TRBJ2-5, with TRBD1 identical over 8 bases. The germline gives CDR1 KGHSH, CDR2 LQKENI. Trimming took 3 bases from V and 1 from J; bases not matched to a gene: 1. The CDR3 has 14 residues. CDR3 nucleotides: TGTGCCAGCTCACCGGGACAGGTCCAAGAGACCCAGTACTTC. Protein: CASSPGQVQETQYF.

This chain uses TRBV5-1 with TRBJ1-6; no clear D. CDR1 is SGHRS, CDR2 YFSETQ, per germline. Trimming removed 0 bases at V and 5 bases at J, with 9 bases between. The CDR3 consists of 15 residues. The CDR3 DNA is TGCGCCAGCAGCTTGGCCGGAGAAAATAATTCACCCCTCCACTTT. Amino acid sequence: CASSLAGENNSPLHF.

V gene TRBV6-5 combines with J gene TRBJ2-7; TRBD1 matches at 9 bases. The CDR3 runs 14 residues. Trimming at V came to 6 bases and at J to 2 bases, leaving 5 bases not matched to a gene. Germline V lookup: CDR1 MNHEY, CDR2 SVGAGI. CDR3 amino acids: CASSGTGKTYEQYF. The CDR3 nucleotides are TGTGCCAGCAGCGGGACAGGGAAAACCTACGAGCAGTACTTC.

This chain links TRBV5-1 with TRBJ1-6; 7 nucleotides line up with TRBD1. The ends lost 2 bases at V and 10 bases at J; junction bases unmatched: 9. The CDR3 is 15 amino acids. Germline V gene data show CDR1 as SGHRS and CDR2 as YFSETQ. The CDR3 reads CASSFFQGVKSPLHF. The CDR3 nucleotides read TGCGCCAGCAGCTTCTTCCAGGGGGTTAAATCACCCCTCCACTTT.

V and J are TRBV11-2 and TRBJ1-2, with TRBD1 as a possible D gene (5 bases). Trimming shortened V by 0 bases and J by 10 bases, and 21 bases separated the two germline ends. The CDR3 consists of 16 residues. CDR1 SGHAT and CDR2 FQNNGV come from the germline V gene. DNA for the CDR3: TGTGCCAGCAGCTTAGATCGTGCAAGGCCGGGGGAAACCTACACCTTC. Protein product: CASSLDRARPGETYTF. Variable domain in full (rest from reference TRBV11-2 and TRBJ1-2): EAGVAQSPRYKIIEKRQSVAFWCNPISGHATLYWYQQILGQGPKLLIQFQNNGVVDDSQLPKDRFSAERLKGVDSTLKIQPAKLEDSAVYLCASSLDRARPGETYTFGSGTRLTVV.

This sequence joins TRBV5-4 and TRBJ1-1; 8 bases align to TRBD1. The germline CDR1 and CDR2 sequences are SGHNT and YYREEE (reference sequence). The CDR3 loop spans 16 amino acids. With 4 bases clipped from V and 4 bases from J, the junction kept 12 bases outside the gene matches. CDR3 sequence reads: CASSPYIGQGGTEAFF. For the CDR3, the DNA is TGTGCCAGCAGCCCGTACATAGGACAGGGTGGCACTGAAGCTTTCTTT.

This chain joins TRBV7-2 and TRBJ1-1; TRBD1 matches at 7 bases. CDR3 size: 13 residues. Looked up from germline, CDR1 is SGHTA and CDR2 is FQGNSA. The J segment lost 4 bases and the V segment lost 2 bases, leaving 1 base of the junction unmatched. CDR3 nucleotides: TGTGCCAGCAGCTTACAGGGGGGCACTGAAGCTTTCTTT. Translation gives CASSLQGGTEAFF.

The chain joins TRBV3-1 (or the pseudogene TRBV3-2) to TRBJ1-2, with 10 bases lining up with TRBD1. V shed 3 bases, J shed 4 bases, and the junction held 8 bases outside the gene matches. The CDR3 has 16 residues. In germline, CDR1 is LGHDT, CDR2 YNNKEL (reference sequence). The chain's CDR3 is CASSQGRDRGPYGYTF. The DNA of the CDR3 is TGTGCCAGCAGCCAGGGCCGGGACAGGGGCCCCTATGGCTACACCTTC.

The DNA of the CDR3 is TGTGCCAGCCTGTCTAGGTCCTCGATCCTCCCAGATACGCAGTATTTT. It yields the protein CASLSRSSILPDTQYF. V is TRBV6-6 and J is TRBJ2-3; D not resolved. This CDR3 region has 16 residues. The V gene's germline CDR1 is MNHNY and CDR2 SVGAGI (reference sequence). V was pared by 8 bases and J by 4 bases, with 22 bases between.

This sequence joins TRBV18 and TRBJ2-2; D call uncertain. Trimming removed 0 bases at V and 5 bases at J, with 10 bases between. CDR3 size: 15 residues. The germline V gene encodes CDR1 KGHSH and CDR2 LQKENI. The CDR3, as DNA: TGTGCCAGCTCACCACCAGAACAGCCAACCGGGGAGCTGTTTTTT. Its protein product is CASSPPEQPTGELFF. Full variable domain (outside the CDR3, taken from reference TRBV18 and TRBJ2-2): NAGVMQNPRHLVRRRGQEARLRCSPMKGHSHVYWYRQLPEEGLKFMVYLQKENIIDESGMPKERFSAEFPKEGPSILRIQQVVRGDSAAYFCASSPPEQPTGELFFGEGSRLTVL.

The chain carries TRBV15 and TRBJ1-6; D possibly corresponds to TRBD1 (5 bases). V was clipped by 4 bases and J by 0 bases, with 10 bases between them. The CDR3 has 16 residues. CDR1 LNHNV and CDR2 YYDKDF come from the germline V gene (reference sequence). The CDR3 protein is CATSKAGFSYNSPLHF. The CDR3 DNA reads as TGTGCCACCAGCAAGGCAGGGTTCTCCTATAATTCACCCCTCCACTTT.

CDR3 nucleotides: TGTGCCAGCAGGTCGGACTATGGCGGCTACACCTTC. Amino acid sequence: CASRSDYGGYTF. The chain couples TRBV5-8 to TRBJ1-2; no clear D. The CDR3 totals 12 residues. Per the germline V gene, CDR1 is SGHTS and CDR2 is YDEGEE. The V end was cut by 5 bases, the J end by 8 bases, with 13 bases between. Variable domain in full (rest from reference TRBV5-8 and TRBJ1-2): EAGVTQSPTHLIKTRGQQATLRCSPISGHTSVYWYQQALGLGLQFLLWYDEGEERNRGNFPPRFSGRQFPNYSSELNVNALELEDSALYLCASRSDYGGYTFGSGTRLTVV.